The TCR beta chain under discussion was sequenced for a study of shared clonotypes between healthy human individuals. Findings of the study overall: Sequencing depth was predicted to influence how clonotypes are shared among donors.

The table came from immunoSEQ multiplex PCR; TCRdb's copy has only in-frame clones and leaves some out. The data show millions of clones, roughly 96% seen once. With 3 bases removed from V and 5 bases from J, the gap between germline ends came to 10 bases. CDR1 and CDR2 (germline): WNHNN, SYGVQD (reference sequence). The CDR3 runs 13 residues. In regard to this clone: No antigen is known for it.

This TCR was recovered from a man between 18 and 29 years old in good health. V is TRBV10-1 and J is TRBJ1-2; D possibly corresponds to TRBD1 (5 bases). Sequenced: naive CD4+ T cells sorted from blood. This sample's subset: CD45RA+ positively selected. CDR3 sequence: CASSETGGYGYTF. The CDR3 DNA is TGCGCCAGCAGTGAAACGGGGGGTTATGGCTACACCTTC.